Below are 7 T cell receptor beta chains sequenced from a single sample in a study of blood T cell repertoires in COVID-19. Generated by immunoSEQ multiplex PCR, the TCRdb table keeps only in-frame clones and is missing some. The table shows some 120,000 clones, with less than 95% occurring only once. The specimen was peripheral blood. These receptor sequences come from a human donor with active COVID-19. The donor label of this sample is uncertain.

The rearrangement joins TRBV6-5 to TRBJ2-3; tentatively, D is TRBD2 (5 bases). Trimming took 7 bases from V and 4 from J, leaving 15 bases between them. The CDR3 has 14 amino acids. Germline CDR1 reads MNHEY; CDR2 reads SVGAGI. In nucleotides, the CDR3 is TGTGCCAGCATGGACTCCCTGAGCCCAGATACGCAGTATTTT. Its protein product is CASMDSLSPDTQYF.

The chain has TRBV28 and TRBJ1-5; tentatively, D is TRBD1 (6 bases). The V gene lost 5 bases and the J gene lost 4 bases, with 12 bases spanning the gap. The CDR3 covers 14 residues. Germline values: CDR1 MDHEN, CDR2 SYDVKM. The CDR3 DNA reads TGTGCCAGCAGTCCAACGACAGGTAATCAGCCCCAGCATTTT. Translated: CASSPTTGNQPQHF.

This clone appeared once. The rearrangement links TRBV5-5 to TRBJ2-7, with D unresolved. Germline CDR1 reads SGHKS; CDR2 reads YYEKEE (reference sequence). V was trimmed by 3 bases and J by 0 bases, leaving 7 bases between them. The CDR3 contains 13 residues. CDR3 protein: CASSSPPSYEQYF. CDR3 in DNA: TGTGCCAGCAGCTCTCCTCCCTCCTACGAGCAGTACTTC.

The rearrangement links TRBV6-1 to TRBJ2-7; no reliable D call. This CDR3 has 13 amino acids. The germline gives CDR1 MNHNS, CDR2 SASEGT. V lost 3 bases to trimming and J lost 2 bases, with 8 bases between them. The CDR3 is CASSEAAPYEQYF. The CDR3 DNA is TGTGCCAGCAGTGAGGCCGCCCCCTACGAGCAGTACTTC.

The rearrangement uses TRBV11-3 and TRBJ1-6, with 10 bases that match TRBD1. After removal of 6 bases from V and 13 bases from J, the junction contained 9 bases not matched to a gene. Germline V gene data show CDR1 as SGHNT and CDR2 as YENEEA. There are 14 residues in the CDR3. CDR3 sequence reads: CASSTYGTGAPLHF. CDR3 nucleotides: TGTGCCAGCAGTACATATGGGACAGGGGCTCCCCTCCACTTT.

Only a few counts were recorded for this clone. The chain combines TRBV4-1 with TRBJ1-4, with TRBD1 matching 7 bases. Trimming removed 3 bases from V and 7 bases from J; junction bases left unmatched: 8. The CDR3 has 15 residues. CDR1 is MGHRA, CDR2 YSYEKL, per germline. The CDR3 nucleotides are TGCGCCAGCAGCCAGCCTATTGGACAGGTTGAAAAACTGTTTTTT. Translating gives CASSQPIGQVEKLFF.

This chain joins TRBV24-1 and TRBJ2-1; TRBD2 agrees at 13 bases. This CDR3 is 17 amino acids long. Germline V gene sequence: CDR1 KGHDR, CDR2 SFDVKD. J gave up 3 bases and V 4 bases, and 5 bases lay outside the gene matches. The CDR3 nucleotides are TGTGCCACCAGTGACGGACTAGCGGGGGAAGGCTACAATGAGCAGTTCTTC. It yields the protein CATSDGLAGEGYNEQFF.